This record concerns one TCR beta chain sequence. Trimming pared 7 bases from V and 6 bases from J, leaving 9 bases between. Germline assignment: CDR1 MNHNY and CDR2 SVGAGI (reference sequence). The CDR3 has 11 residues. These data come from a study of blood T cell repertoires in COVID-19. Across the whole study: Samples came from the United States, Italy and Spain, spanning acute and convalescent COVID-19. PBMCs, B-cell-depleted T cells, or T cells provided the cDNA or gDNA that made up the material.

Source study methods: Reference gene primer amplification gave nucleated cell count estimates. Assay used: immunoSEQ multiplex PCR; TCRdb lists only in-frame clones, some missing. D and trimming come from the DNA, and the V and J calls and clone size come from that table. The sample has approximately 530,000 clones, 85% to 90% seen once; the top ten hold about 8.2%. Sequenced input: peripheral blood. The receptor's source is a woman aged 50 to 60 with COVID-19, enrolled during active disease. The gene calls are TRBV6-6 and TRBJ1-1; unclear D gene. The CDR3 reads CASTASSEAFF. CDR3 DNA sequence: TGTGCCAGCACCGCGTCTTCTGAAGCTTTCTTT.